These 21 T cell receptor beta chains came from one sample sequenced in a study of regulatory T cells in long-lasting Graves disease. The TCR beta library used iRepertoire HTBI primers with Arm-PCR amplification of CDR3. TCRdb used MiXCR to reprocess the multiplex PCR reads, holding one entry per CDR3 protein. The sample has 350,000 to 500,000 distinct CDR3 sequences, over 20% seen once. Time point given: persistent/refractory GD, antithyroid drugs over 5 years with positive TRAb. There was RNA extracted from PBMCs, and the TCR library was made from it. This specimen consisted of peripheral blood mononuclear cells (PBMCs), obtained when the disease was refractory, from a patient treated with antithyroid drugs. The receptors were sampled from a female donor with Graves disease.

V and J are TRBV14 and TRBJ2-7, with 8 bases identical to TRBD2. After removal of 4 bases from V and 3 bases from J, the junction contained 11 bases not matched to a gene. The CDR3 has 16 amino acids. Per germline, CDR1 SGHDN and CDR2 FVKESK. Here the CDR3 DNA reads TGTGCCAGCAGCCGTTTTCGCGGGAGGACGGGCTACGAGCAGTACTTC. Translating it yields CASSRFRGRTGYEQYF. Full variable domain (rest looked up from reference TRBV14 and TRBJ2-7): EAGVTQFPSHSVIEKGQTVTLRCDPISGHDNLYWYRRVMGKEIKFLLHFVKESKQDESGMPNNRFLAERTGGTYSTLKVQPAELEDSGVYFCASSRFRGRTGYEQYFGPGTRLTVT.

This clonotype has a count of ten or more. This chain joins TRBV12-3 or TRBV12-4 and TRBJ2-7; 9 nucleotides line up with TRBD1. The CDR3 is made up of 17 amino acids. V trimming: 3 bases; J trimming: 2 bases; junction bases outside the gene matches: 11. The CDR3 DNA follows: TGTGCCAGCAGTTTTAAGGTCGGGACAGGGAGTCCCTACGAGCAGTACTTC. It yields the protein CASSFKVGTGSPYEQYF.

This clonotype showed up many times. This chain joins TRBV27 and TRBJ2-7; D unclear. The germline V gene has CDR1 MNHEY and CDR2 SMNVEV (reference sequence). There are 14 residues in the CDR3. Trimming cost V 8 bases and J 3 bases, with 17 bases left between them. CDR3 region: CASRVGRNYYEQYF. Here the CDR3 DNA reads TGTGCCAGCCGAGTAGGCAGAAACTACTACGAGCAGTACTTC.

This clonotype was observed many times. The chain links TRBV11-2 to TRBJ2-5, with 10 positions matching TRBD1. Germline-derived CDR1 and CDR2 are SGHAT and FQNNGV. There are 16 residues in the CDR3. V lost 4 bases, J lost 5 bases, and 10 bases stayed unmatched. CDR3 nucleotide sequence: TGTGCCAGCAGCTCGAGCCGGGACAGGGGTCCGGAGACCCAGTACTTC. Translation: CASSSSRDRGPETQYF.

This clonotype was detected ten times or more. This rearrangement joins TRBV20-1 to TRBJ1-1, with D uncertain. Germline loops: CDR1 DFQATT, CDR2 SNEGSKA (reference sequence). The CDR3 length is 12 residues. V gave up 5 bases and J gave up 0 bases, with 7 bases separating them. The CDR3 here is CSAYKMNTEAFF. The CDR3 nucleotides read TGCAGTGCTTACAAGATGAACACTGAAGCTTTCTTT.

The J gene is TRBJ1-2, the V gene TRBV13; D gene unclear. Germline V lookup: CDR1 PRHDT, CDR2 FYEKMQ (reference sequence). The CDR3 length is 14 residues. Trimming pared 7 bases from V and 0 bases from J, leaving 12 bases between. DNA of the CDR3: TGTGCCAGCACCTTTGAGATGTCTAACTATGGCTACACCTTC. Translation: CASTFEMSNYGYTF. The full variable domain, with the rest looked up from reference TRBV13 and TRBJ1-2, is AAGVIQSPRHLIKEKRETATLKCYPIPRHDTVYWYQQGPGQDPQFLISFYEKMQSDKGSIPDRFSAQQFSDYHSELNMSSLELGDSALYFCASTFEMSNYGYTFGSGTRLTVV.

This clonotype was seen repeatedly, ten times or more. The V gene is TRBV5-5, the J gene TRBJ2-6; D uncertain. V lost 4 bases and J lost 0, with 14 bases in between. This CDR3 has 17 residues. Germline-derived CDR1 and CDR2 are SGHKS and YYEKEE (reference sequence). Here the CDR3 reads CASSPDGRTSGANVLTF. CDR3 sequence (DNA): TGTGCCAGCAGCCCGGACGGAAGAACCTCTGGGGCCAACGTCCTGACTTTC.

The chain couples TRBV5-4 to TRBJ1-2; no clear D gene. CDR1 SGHNT and CDR2 YYREEE come from the germline V gene (reference sequence). V was trimmed by 4 bases and J by 4 bases, leaving 14 bases between them. This CDR3 contains 14 residues. This CDR3 reads CASSPQDGSYGYTF. As DNA, the CDR3 is TGTGCCAGCAGCCCCCAAGACGGGTCCTATGGCTACACCTTC.

In its sample, this clonotype was seen many times. CDR3 nucleotides: TGTGCCAGCAGTTACCCGATTCGGGACAGGGGGCAAGAGACCCAGTACTTC. Its translation: CASSYPIRDRGQETQYF. The chain joins TRBV6-5 to TRBJ2-5, with 11 bases identical to TRBD1. The V gene end was trimmed by 2 bases and the J gene end by 2 bases; junction bases not matched to a gene: 7. Germline CDR1 reads MNHEY; CDR2 reads SVGAGI. The CDR3 contains 17 residues.

In this sample, this clonotype turned up many times. V usage is TRBV10-2 and J usage is TRBJ1-2, with D unclear. This CDR3 region has 14 residues. V was shortened by 0 bases and J by 4 bases, with 9 bases between the two germline ends. The V gene's germline CDR1 is WSHSY and CDR2 SAAADI. The CDR3 coding sequence is TGCGCCAGCAGTGAGTCGACTCGTAGCTATGGCTACACCTTC. Translating it yields CASSESTRSYGYTF.

This clonotype was counted at least ten times. This chain connects TRBV28 to TRBJ1-2; D is uncertain. The V and J ends lost 3 bases and 6 bases respectively, with 5 bases between them. The CDR3 runs 11 residues. CDR1 is MDHEN, CDR2 SYDVKM, per germline. The CDR3 sequence: CASSFGDGYTF. CDR3 DNA: TGTGCCAGCAGTTTTGGGGATGGCTACACCTTC.

In this sample, this clonotype turned up a few times. This chain connects TRBV29-1 to TRBJ2-2, with no clear D. The CDR3 sequence is 14 residues long. Germline V lookup: CDR1 SQVTM, CDR2 ANQGSEA. The V end lost 5 bases, the J end lost 4 bases, and 14 bases lay between the germline ends. In DNA form, the CDR3 reads TGCAGCGTTCCAGAGACGACGGGCACCGGGGAGCTGTTTTTT. The encoded protein is CSVPETTGTGELFF.

V usage is TRBV5-1 and J usage is TRBJ1-2, with D perhaps TRBD1 (5 bases). This CDR3 is 15 amino acids long. V gave up 0 bases and J gave up 6 bases, with 15 bases separating them. Per the germline V gene, CDR1 is SGHRS and CDR2 is YFSETQ. The CDR3 is CASSLDPREVNGYTF. The CDR3 DNA reads as TGCGCCAGCAGCTTGGATCCCAGGGAGGTCAATGGCTACACCTTC. The variable domain in full, with the rest retrieved from reference TRBV5-1 and TRBJ1-2, is KAGVTQTPRYLIKTRGQQVTLSCSPISGHRSVSWYQQTPGQGLQFLFEYFSETQRNKGNFPGRFSGRQFSNSRSEMNVSTLELGDSALYLCASSLDPREVNGYTFGSGTRLTVV.

The chain recombines TRBV10-3 with TRBJ1-5, with TRBD1 as a possible D gene (5 bases). Trimming removed 3 bases from V and 2 bases from J, with 8 bases in between. The CDR3 has 14 amino acids. Germline values: CDR1 ENHRY, CDR2 SYGVKD. The CDR3 reads CAISEGAGNQPQHF. CDR3 nucleotides: TGTGCCATCAGTGAAGGGGCCGGCAATCAGCCCCAGCATTTT.

Of note for this clonotype: The junction differs from germline at one of its ends, possibly a read error. This rearrangement joins TRBV5-1 to TRBJ1-1; D gene uncertain. Germline CDR1 and CDR2: SGHRS and YFSETQ. CDR3 length equals 16 residues. In DNA form, the CDR3 reads TGTGCCAGCAGCTTGGCGGGCAAGGGAGGTGTGACTGAAGCTTTCTTT. It is translated as CASSLAGKGGVTEAFF.

V is TRBV20-1 and J is TRBJ2-4; D is undetermined. Trimming took 3 bases from V and 4 from J, leaving 7 bases between them. CDR1 and CDR2 (germline): DFQATT, SNEGSKA (reference sequence). The CDR3 sequence is 12 residues long. CDR3 DNA sequence: TGCAGTGCTAGGGACGTAAAAAACATTCAGTACTTC. Protein: CSARDVKNIQYF.

This sequence joins TRBV15 and TRBJ2-7; TRBD1 aligns across 8 bases. CDR3 length equals 14 residues. Germline V gene lookup returns CDR1 LNHNV and CDR2 YYDKDF (reference sequence). V dropped 4 bases and J dropped 11; count of bases not matched to a gene: 13. CDR3 in amino acids: CATSTGTPDRVEYF. The CDR3 bases are TGTGCCACCAGCACGGGAACGCCGGACAGGGTTGAGTACTTC.

This clonotype has a handful of counts. V gene TRBV20-1 combines with J gene TRBJ1-2, with 12 bases lining up with TRBD1. V was pared by 2 bases and J by 6 bases, with 7 bases of the junction left unmatched. The germline CDR1 and CDR2 sequences are DFQATT and SNEGSKA (reference sequence). The CDR3 is made up of 15 amino acids. CDR3 nucleotides: TGCAGTGCTAGACCTGAGGGACAGGGGGCAAATGGCTACACCTTC. It yields the protein CSARPEGQGANGYTF.

The V call is TRBV20-1, the J call TRBJ1-5, with D hard to call. The CDR3 is 12 amino acids. Germline-derived CDR1 and CDR2 are DFQATT and SNEGSKA (reference sequence). Trimming shortened V by 3 bases and J by 6 bases, and 9 bases separated the two germline ends. DNA for the CDR3: TGCAGTGCTAGGGAGGTTGGTCAGCCCCAGCATTTT. Amino acids: CSAREVGQPQHF.

The chain uses TRBV6-1 and TRBJ1-1; TRBD1 might be the D (6 bases). Deletions cut 3 bases from V and 7 bases from J, with 18 bases between. In germline, CDR1 is MNHNS, CDR2 SASEGT. CDR3 length: 15 amino acids. CDR3 region: CASSDLQGYSVEAFF. In DNA form, the CDR3 reads TGTGCCAGCAGTGACCTTCAGGGGTATTCAGTTGAAGCTTTCTTT.

This clonotype was recorded many times. The chain recombines TRBV6-1 with TRBJ2-2; 9 positions match TRBD1. V lost 5 bases, J lost 1 base, and 8 bases stayed unmatched. Germline V lookup: CDR1 MNHNS, CDR2 SASEGT. The CDR3 spans 17 residues. DNA for the CDR3: TGTGCCAGCAGTATCCGGATGGGACAGGGGAACACCGGGGAGCTGTTTTTT. Its protein is CASSIRMGQGNTGELFF.